This TCR beta chain emerged from a study of molecular identifiers for immune sequencing clone quantification. The authors gated naive CD8 T cells as CD8+CD4-CCR7+CD45RA+ for sorting. TCRdb re-called the PCR reads with MiXCR, one entry per CDR3 protein. The table has around 100,000 distinct CDR3 sequences, roughly 38% seen once. As regards this clonotype: A read error may produce the germline difference seen at one junction end.

Sequenced input: naive CD8+ T cells from blood, with Jurkat cell RNA spiked in. Noted subset: FACS-sorted CD8+CD4-CCR7+CD45RA+ naive T cells. The clonotype originates from a human donor in good health. Some libraries in this study had Jurkat cell RNA spiked in.

The CDR3 DNA sequence: TGTGCCAGCAGCGATGGTCGGTGGGGGTTCAATGGCTACCCCTTC. This sequence encodes CASSDGRWGFNGYPF. The genes are TRBV9 and TRBJ1-2; D might be TRBD1 (5 bases). CDR1 is SGDLS, CDR2 YYNGEE, per germline. The length of the CDR3 is 15 residues.